This TCR beta chain was profiled in a study of cytomegalovirus exposure and HLA in healthy donors. With regard to this clone: Antigen unknown.

Healthy bone marrow donors supplied every sample. Germline CDR1 reads SGHAT; CDR2 reads FQNNGV. Trimming stripped 6 bases from V and 6 bases from J, with 14 bases between. This CDR3 contains 13 residues. The PCR employed 60 Vbeta primers together with 13 Jbeta primers. The repertoire was sequenced with immunoSEQ multiplex PCR; TCRdb's copy has only in-frame clones and lacks some. The sample has about 160,000 clones, about 80% seen once; the top ten hold about 1.4%. Regarding the study as a whole: TCR beta V segments were, for the most part, productive about 87% or about 30% of the time in an earlier analysis. The presence/absence work took it that sequencing depth was about the same across donors.

The specimen sequenced was PBMCs. The receptor comes from a girl aged 10 to 17 in good health and CMV-seropositive. This rearrangement joins TRBV11-2 to TRBJ1-1; D is perhaps TRBD1 (5 bases). This chain's CDR3 is CASSDGGIAEAFF. Written as DNA, the CDR3 is TGTGCCAGCAGTGACGGGGGGATTGCTGAAGCTTTCTTT.